The present entry profiles one TCR beta chain with its context. The antigen is not known. This table comes from immunoSEQ multiplex PCR, and its TCRdb copy is limited to in-frame clones, with some not included. The sample records 30,000 to 40,000 clones, roughly three quarters being singletons. Deletions cut 6 bases from V and 3 bases from J, with 9 bases between. CDR1 and CDR2 from the germline V gene are MNHEY and SVGAGI. There are 13 residues in the CDR3. The data are from a study of cytotoxic CD8 clonotypes in ibrutinib-treated CLL. Study-wide results and limits: Contraction or stability on treatment characterized the public clonotypes, which were uncommon. In comparison with age-matched healthy donors, baseline clonality was higher and tracked circulating CD8+ T-cell counts.

The chain links TRBV6-5 to TRBJ1-5; D remains unclear. This clonotype was sampled from a human donor with chronic lymphocytic leukemia. Source: PBMCs, taken before ibrutinib treatment. The CDR3 is CASRDGYNQPQHF. CDR3 nucleotide sequence: TGTGCCAGCAGGGACGGATACAATCAGCCCCAGCATTTT.